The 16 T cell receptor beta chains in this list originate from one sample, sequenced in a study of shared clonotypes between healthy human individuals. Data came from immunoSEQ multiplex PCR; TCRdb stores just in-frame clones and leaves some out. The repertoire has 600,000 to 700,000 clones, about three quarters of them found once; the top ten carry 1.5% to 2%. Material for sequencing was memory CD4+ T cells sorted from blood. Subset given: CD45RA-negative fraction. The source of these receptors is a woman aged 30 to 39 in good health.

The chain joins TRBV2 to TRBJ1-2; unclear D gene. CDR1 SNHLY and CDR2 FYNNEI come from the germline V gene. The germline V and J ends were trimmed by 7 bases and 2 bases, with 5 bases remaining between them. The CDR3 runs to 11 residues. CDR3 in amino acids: CASKPNYGYTF. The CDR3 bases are TGTGCCAGCAAACCCAACTATGGCTACACCTTC.

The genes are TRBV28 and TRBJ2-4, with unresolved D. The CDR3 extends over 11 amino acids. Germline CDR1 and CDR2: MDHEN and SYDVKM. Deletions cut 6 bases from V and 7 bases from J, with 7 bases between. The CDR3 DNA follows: TGTGCCAGCAGGAGTCGGAACATTCAGTACTTC. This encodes CASRSRNIQYF.

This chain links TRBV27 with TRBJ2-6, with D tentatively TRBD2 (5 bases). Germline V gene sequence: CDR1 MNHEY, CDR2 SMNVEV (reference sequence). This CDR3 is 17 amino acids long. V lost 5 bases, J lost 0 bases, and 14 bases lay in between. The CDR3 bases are TGTGCCAGCAGTCGTCGGGGATTGCCCTCTGGGGCCAACGTCCTGACTTTC. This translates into CASSRRGLPSGANVLTF.

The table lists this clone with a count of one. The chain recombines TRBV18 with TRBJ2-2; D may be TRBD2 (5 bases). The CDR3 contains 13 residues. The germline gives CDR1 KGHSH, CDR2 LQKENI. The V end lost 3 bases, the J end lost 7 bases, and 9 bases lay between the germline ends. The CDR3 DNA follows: TGTGCCAGCTCACCCGGGATAGGCGGGGAGCTGTTTTTT. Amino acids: CASSPGIGGELFF.

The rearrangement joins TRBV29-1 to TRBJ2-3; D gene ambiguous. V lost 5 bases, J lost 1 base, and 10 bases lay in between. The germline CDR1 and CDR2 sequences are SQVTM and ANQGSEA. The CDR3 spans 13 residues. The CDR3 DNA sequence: TGCAGCGTTCCCCCCGAAGGCACAGATACGCAGTATTTT. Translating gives CSVPPEGTDTQYF.

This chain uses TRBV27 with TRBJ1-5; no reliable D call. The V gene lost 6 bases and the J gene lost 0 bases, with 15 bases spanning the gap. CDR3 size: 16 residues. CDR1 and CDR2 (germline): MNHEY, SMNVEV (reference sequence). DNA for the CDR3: TGTGCCAGCAGCCCAGCGGGGAGCTATAGCAATCAGCCCCAGCATTTT. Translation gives CASSPAGSYSNQPQHF.

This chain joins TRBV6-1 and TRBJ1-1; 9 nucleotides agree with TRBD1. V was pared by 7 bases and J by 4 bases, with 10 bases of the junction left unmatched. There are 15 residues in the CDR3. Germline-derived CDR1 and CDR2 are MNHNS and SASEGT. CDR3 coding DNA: TGTGCCAGCACCAGAAGACAGGGGGGTAGCACTGAAGCTTTCTTT. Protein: CASTRRQGGSTEAFF.

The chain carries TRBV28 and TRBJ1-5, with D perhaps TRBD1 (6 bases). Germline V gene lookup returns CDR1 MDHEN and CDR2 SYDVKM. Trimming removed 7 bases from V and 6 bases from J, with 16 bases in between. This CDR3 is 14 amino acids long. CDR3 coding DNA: TGTGCCAGCACCGAGGGGGGTTTCGGTCAGCCCCAGCATTTT. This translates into CASTEGGFGQPQHF. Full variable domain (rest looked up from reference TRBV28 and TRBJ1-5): DVKVTQSSRYLVKRTGEKVFLECVQDMDHENMFWYRQDPGLGLRLIYFSYDVKMKEKGDIPEGYSVSREKKERFSLILESASTNQTSMYLCASTEGGFGQPQHFGDGTRLSIL.

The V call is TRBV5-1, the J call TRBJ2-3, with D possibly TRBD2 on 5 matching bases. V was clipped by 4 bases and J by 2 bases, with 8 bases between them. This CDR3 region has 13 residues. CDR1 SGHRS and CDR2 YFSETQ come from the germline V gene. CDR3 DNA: TGCGCCAGCAGCAGTGGACTCACAGATACGCAGTATTTT. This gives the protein CASSSGLTDTQYF. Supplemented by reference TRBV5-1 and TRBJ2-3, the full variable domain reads KAGVTQTPRYLIKTRGQQVTLSCSPISGHRSVSWYQQTPGQGLQFLFEYFSETQRNKGNFPGRFSGRQFSNSRSEMNVSTLELGDSALYLCASSSGLTDTQYFGPGTRLTVL.

Here the CDR3 DNA reads TGTGCCAGCAGCTTACTTACCGGTTATACGCAGTATTTT. This gives the protein CASSLLTGYTQYF. The chain joins TRBV7-3 to TRBJ2-3, with no clear D. This CDR3 contains 13 residues. Per germline, CDR1 SGHTA and CDR2 FQGTGA. Trimming took off 2 bases at V and 7 bases at J, with 10 bases between the two ends.

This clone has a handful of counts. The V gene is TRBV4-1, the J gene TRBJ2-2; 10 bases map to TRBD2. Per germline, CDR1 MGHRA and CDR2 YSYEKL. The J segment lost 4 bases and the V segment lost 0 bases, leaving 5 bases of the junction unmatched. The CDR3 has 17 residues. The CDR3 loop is CASSQDPLAGVTGELFF. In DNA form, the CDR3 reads TGCGCCAGCAGCCAAGATCCCCTAGCGGGAGTCACCGGGGAGCTGTTTTTT.

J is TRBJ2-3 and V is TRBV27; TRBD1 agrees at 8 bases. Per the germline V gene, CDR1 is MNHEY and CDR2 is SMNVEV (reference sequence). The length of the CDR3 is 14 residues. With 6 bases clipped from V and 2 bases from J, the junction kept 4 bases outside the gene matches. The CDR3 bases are TGTGCCAGCAGACGGACAGGGAACACAGATACGCAGTATTTT. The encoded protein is CASRRTGNTDTQYF.

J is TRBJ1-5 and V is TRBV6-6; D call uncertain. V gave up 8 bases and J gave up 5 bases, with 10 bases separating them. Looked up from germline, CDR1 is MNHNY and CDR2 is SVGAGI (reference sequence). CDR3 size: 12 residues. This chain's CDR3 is CASGPDDQPQHF. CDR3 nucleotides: TGTGCCAGCGGGCCCGATGATCAGCCCCAGCATTTT.

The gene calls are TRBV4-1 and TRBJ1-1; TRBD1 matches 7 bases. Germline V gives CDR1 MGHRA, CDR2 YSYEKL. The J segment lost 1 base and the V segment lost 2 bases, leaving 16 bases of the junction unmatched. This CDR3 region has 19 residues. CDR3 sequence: CASSQNRGGLGQPNTEAFF. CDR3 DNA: TGCGCCAGCAGCCAAAACAGAGGGGGCCTGGGACAGCCGAACACTGAAGCTTTCTTT.

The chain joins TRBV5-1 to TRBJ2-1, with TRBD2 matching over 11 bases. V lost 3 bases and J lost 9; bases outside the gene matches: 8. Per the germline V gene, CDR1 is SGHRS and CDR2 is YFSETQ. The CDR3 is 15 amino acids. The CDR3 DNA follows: TGCGCCAGCAGCTCACTAGCGGGAGTGAACGGTGAGCAGTTCTTC. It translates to CASSSLAGVNGEQFF.

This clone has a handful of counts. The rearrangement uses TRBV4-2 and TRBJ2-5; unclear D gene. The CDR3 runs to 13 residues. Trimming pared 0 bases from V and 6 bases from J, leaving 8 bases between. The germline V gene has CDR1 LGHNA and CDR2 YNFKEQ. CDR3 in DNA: TGTGCCAGCAGCCAAGATGAGAGGAAGACCCAGTACTTC. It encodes CASSQDERKTQYF.